This TCR beta chain was captured in a study of T-cell memory formation after mild COVID-19. Looking at the study overall: TCR clusters were mostly confined to one donor each. Study results and caveats: Later expanders leaned CD4+, whereas day 15 to 85 contracting clones were balanced CD4/CD8.

This clonotype was seen only a few times. The antigen remains undetermined. Via MiXCR, TCRdb re-called the 5' RACE reads, giving one row per CDR3 protein. In the table there are roughly 100,000 distinct CDR3 sequences, approximately 15% of which are singletons. Trimming removed 4 bases from V and 5 bases from J, with 14 bases in between. Germline loops: CDR1 DFQATT, CDR2 SNEGSKA (reference sequence). CDR3 length: 13 amino acids. This receptor was taken from an adult woman who had mild COVID-19 (a few samples of this study predate the infection). Cell type and time point are not known. Sequenced material: PBMCs or a T cell subset sorted from them (not recorded which). This sequence joins TRBV20-1 and TRBJ1-1; D may be TRBD1 (5 bases). The CDR3 loop is CSAKIRGGTEAFF. The CDR3 DNA follows: TGCAGTGCTAAGATTCGTGGGGGTACTGAAGCTTTCTTT.